The TCR beta chain under discussion was sequenced for a study of T cells after yellow fever vaccination. Using its own MiXCR run on the 5' RACE reads, TCRdb lists one record per CDR3 protein. The sample holds just under 600,000 distinct CDR3 sequences, approximately 13% seen once. Germline CDR1 is MNHEY and CDR2 is SVGEGT. Trimming took off 2 bases at V and 5 bases at J, with 12 bases between the two ends. The CDR3 contains 15 residues. Study results and limitations: Most primary-vaccination clones reappeared after the booster (approximately 97% CD4, about 87% CD8). Peak timing came faster in the weaker secondary response, day 5 versus 15.

This clonotype has a handful of counts. Its antigen is undetermined. The origin of this receptor is a man younger than 45 who received the YFV17D yellow fever vaccine. The chain combines TRBV6-2 or TRBV6-3 with TRBJ2-2; D is undetermined. The specimen was PBMCs, collected on the day of the yellow fever booster vaccination. The CDR3: CASSYVRTQTGELFF. CDR3 DNA: TGTGCCAGCAGTTACGTTAGAACTCAGACCGGGGAGCTGTTTTTT.